The sequence of this T cell receptor beta chain was determined in a study of OX40 agonist ivuxolimab in advanced cancers. Background on the study: The eligibility criteria allowed prior anti-PD-1, anti-PD-L1 or anti-CTLA-4 therapy, and about 40% had some. Regarding the study as a whole: At 0.1 to 3.0 mg/kg and by week 6, CD4+ and CD8+ T cells in the blood had expanded clonally. Expanded clones belonging to CD8+ T cells outnumbered, on average, those of CD4+.

The CDR3 has 14 amino acids. Germline CDR1 reads LNHDA; CDR2 reads SQIVND (reference sequence). Trimming removed 7 bases from V and 2 bases from J, with 12 bases in between. In the case of this clone: The antigen remains unidentified.

The method was immunoSEQ multiplex PCR; TCRdb's version includes in-frame clones alone and lacks a portion of them. The repertoire holds 45,000 to 50,000 clones, with 88% as singletons. Patients were ineligible given autoimmune disease history or systemic immunosuppression. Sequenced here: CD4+ or CD8+ T cells sorted from blood, sampled in a trial of the OX40 agonist ivuxolimab. V gene TRBV19 combines with J gene TRBJ2-1; D ambiguous. The receptor's source is an adult with an advanced solid tumor such as melanoma, head and neck, liver or kidney cancer. The CDR3 loop is CASKDGFPYNEQFF. CDR3 sequence (DNA): TGTGCCAGTAAGGACGGGTTTCCCTACAATGAGCAGTTCTTC.